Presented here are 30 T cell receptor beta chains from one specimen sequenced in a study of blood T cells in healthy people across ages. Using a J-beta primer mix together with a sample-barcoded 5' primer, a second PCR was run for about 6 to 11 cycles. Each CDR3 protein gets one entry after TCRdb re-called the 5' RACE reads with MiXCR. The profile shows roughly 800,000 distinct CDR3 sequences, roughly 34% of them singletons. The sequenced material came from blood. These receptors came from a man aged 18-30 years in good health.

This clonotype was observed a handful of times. This chain's CDR3 is CASRETPGGANSPLHF. CDR3 in DNA: TGTGCCAGCAGGGAGACTCCAGGGGGAGCTAATTCACCCCTCCACTTT. This rearrangement joins TRBV28 to TRBJ1-6; 7 nucleotides agree with TRBD1. The CDR3 runs 16 residues. Germline V gene lookup returns CDR1 MDHEN and CDR2 SYDVKM. Germline trimming cut 6 bases from V and 6 bases from J; bases unmatched to any gene: 11. The variable domain in full, with the rest retrieved from reference TRBV28 and TRBJ1-6, is DVKVTQSSRYLVKRTGEKVFLECVQDMDHENMFWYRQDPGLGLRLIYFSYDVKMKEKGDIPEGYSVSREKKERFSLILESASTNQTSMYLCASRETPGGANSPLHFGNGTRLTVT.

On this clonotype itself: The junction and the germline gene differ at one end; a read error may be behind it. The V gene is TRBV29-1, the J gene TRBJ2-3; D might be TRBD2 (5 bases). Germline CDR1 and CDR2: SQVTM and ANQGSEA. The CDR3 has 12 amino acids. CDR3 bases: TGCAGCGTTGAGAGGGATCCAGATGCGCAGTATTTT. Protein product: CSVERDPDAQYF.

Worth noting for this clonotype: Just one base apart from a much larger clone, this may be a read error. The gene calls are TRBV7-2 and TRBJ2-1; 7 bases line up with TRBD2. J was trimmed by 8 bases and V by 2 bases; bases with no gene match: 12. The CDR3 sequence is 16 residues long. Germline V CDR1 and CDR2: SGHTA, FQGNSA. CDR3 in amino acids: CASSLNPSGSYDEQFF. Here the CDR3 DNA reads TGTGCCAGCAGCTTAAACCCTAGCGGTTCTTACGATGAGCAGTTCTTC. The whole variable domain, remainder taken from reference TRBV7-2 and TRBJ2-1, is GAGVSQSPSNKVTEKGKDVELRCDPISGHTALYWYRQSLGQGLEFLIYFQGNSAPDKSGLPSDRFSAERTGGSVSTLTIQRTQQEDSAVYLCASSLNPSGSYDEQFFGPGTRLTVL.

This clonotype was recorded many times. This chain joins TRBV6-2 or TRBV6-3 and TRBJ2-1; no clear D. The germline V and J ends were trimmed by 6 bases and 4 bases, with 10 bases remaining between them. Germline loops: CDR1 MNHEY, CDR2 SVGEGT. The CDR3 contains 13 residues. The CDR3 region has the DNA TGTGCCAGCAGCACTCGAACGTACAATGAGCAGTTCTTC. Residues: CASSTRTYNEQFF.

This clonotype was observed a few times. In DNA form, the CDR3 reads TGTGCCAGCAGTGCGCCGGGACGGCAGTACTTC. Protein product: CASSAPGRQYF. The gene calls are TRBV12-3 or TRBV12-4 and TRBJ2-5; D may be TRBD1 or TRBD2 (5 bases each). This CDR3 comprises 11 residues. Between the trimmed V and J ends, which lost 5 bases and 11 bases, there was a span of 12 bases.

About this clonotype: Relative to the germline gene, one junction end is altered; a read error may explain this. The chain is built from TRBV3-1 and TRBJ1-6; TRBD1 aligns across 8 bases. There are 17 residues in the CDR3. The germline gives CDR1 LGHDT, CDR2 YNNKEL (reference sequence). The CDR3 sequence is CASSQLPVRTGSSPPHF. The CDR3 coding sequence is TGTGCCAGCAGCCAACTCCCGGTCCGGACAGGGAGTTCACCCCCCCACTTT.

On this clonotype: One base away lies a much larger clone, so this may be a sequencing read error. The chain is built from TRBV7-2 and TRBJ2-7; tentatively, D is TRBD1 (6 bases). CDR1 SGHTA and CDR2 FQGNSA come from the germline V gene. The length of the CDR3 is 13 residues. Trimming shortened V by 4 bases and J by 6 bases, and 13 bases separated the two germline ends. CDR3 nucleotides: TGTGCCAGCAGCTCGAACAGGGTAGGCGAGCAGTACTTC. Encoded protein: CASSSNRVGEQYF.

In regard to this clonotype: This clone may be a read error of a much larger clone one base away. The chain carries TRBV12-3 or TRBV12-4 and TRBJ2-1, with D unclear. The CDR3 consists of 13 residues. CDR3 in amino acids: CTSTESSYNEQFF. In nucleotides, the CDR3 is TGTACCAGCACAGAATCGAGCTACAATGAGCAGTTCTTC.

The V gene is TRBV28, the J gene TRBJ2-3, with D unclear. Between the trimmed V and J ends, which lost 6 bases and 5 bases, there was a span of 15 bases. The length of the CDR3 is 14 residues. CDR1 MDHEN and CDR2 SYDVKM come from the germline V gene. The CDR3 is CASSSEFPQDTQYF. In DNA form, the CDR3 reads TGTGCCAGCAGCTCAGAGTTTCCGCAAGATACGCAGTATTTT.

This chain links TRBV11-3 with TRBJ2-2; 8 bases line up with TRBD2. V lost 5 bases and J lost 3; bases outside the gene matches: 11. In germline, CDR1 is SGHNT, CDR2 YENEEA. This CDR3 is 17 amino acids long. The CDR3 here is CASSPWERGHDTGELFF. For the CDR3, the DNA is TGTGCCAGCAGCCCCTGGGAGCGGGGGCACGACACCGGGGAGCTGTTTTTT.

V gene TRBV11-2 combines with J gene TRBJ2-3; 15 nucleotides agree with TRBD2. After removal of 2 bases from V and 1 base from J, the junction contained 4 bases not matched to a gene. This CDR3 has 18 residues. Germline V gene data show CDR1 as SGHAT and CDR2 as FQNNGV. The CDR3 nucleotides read TGTGCCAGCAGCTTATCTCGGACTAGCGGGGGGGGCACAGATACGCAGTATTTT. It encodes CASSLSRTSGGGTDTQYF.

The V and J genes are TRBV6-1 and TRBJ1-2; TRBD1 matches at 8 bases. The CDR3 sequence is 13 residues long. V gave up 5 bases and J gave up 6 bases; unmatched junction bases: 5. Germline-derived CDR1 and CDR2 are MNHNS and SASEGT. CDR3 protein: CASSSDRGDGYTF. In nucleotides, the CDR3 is TGTGCCAGCAGTTCCGACAGGGGAGATGGCTACACCTTC.

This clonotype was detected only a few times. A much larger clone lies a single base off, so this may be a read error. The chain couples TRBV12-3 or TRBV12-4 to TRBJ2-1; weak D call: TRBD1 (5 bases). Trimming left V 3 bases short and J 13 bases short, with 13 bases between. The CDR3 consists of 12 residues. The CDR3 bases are TGTGCCAGCAGTTTCAGGGAAGAGACCCAGTTCTTC. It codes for CASSFREETQFF.

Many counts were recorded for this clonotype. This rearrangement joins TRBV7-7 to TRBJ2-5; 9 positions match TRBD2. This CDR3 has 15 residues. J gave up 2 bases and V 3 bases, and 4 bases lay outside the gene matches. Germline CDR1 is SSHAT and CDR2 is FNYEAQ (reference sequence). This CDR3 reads CASSFSGGQQETQYF. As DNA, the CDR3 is TGTGCCAGCAGCTTCAGCGGGGGGCAGCAAGAGACCCAGTACTTC.

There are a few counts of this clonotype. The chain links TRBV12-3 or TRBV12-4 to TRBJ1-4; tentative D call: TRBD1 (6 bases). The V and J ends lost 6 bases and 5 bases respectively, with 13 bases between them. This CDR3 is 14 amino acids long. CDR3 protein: CASSFRGGNEKLFF. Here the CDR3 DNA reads TGTGCCAGCAGCTTCCGGGGGGGCAATGAAAAACTGTTTTTT.

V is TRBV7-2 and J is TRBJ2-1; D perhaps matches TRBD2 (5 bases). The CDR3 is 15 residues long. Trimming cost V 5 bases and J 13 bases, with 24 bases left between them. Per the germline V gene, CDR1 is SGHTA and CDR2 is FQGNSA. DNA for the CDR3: TGTGCCAGCAGCCTCTCGGGCTCTCCGTGGGAGACCCAGTTCTTC. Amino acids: CASSLSGSPWETQFF.

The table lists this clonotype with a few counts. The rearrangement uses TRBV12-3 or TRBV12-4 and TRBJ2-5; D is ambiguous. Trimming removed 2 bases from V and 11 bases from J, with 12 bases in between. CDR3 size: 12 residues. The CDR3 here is CASSLFRNEQYF. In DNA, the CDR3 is TGTGCCAGCAGTTTATTCCGGAATGAGCAGTACTTC.

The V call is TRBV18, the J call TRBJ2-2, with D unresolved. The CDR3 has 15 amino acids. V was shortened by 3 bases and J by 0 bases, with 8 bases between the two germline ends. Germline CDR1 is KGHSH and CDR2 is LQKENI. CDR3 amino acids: CASSPSIANTGELFF. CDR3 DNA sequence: TGTGCCAGCTCACCGTCCATCGCGAACACCGGGGAGCTGTTTTTT. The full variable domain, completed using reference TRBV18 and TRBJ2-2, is NAGVMQNPRHLVRRRGQEARLRCSPMKGHSHVYWYRQLPEEGLKFMVYLQKENIIDESGMPKERFSAEFPKEGPSILRIQQVVRGDSAAYFCASSPSIANTGELFFGEGSRLTVL.

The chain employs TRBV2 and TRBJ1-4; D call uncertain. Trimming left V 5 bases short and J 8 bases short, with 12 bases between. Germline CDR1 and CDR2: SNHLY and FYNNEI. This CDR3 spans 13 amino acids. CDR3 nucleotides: TGTGCCAGCAGTCGGGAAGCGGGAGAAAAACTGTTTTTT. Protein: CASSREAGEKLFF. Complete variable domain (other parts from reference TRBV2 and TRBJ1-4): EPEVTQTPSHQVTQMGQEVILRCVPISNHLYFYWYRQILGQKVEFLVSFYNNEISEKSEIFDDQFSVERPDGSNFTLKIRSTKLEDSAMYFCASSREAGEKLFFGSGTQLSVL.

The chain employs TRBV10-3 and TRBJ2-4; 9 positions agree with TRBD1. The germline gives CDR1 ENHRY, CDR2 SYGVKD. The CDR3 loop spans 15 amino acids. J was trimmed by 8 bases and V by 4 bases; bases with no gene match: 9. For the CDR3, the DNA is TGTGCCATCAGTGGGGAGGGACAGGGTTTAGACATTCAGTACTTC. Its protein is CAISGEGQGLDIQYF.

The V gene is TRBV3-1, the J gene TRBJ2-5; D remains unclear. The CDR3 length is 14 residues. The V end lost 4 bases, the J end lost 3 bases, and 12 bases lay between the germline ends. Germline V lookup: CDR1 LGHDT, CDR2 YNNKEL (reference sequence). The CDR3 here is CASSLETMEETQYF. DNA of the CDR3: TGTGCCAGCAGCCTAGAGACCATGGAAGAGACCCAGTACTTC.

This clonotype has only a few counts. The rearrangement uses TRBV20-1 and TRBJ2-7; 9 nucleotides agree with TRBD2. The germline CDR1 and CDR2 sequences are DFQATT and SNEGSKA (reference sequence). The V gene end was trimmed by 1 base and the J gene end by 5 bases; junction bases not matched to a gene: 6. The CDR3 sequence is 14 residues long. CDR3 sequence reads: CSARAGTSPDEQYF. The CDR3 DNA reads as TGCAGTGCTAGAGCCGGGACTAGCCCCGACGAGCAGTACTTC.

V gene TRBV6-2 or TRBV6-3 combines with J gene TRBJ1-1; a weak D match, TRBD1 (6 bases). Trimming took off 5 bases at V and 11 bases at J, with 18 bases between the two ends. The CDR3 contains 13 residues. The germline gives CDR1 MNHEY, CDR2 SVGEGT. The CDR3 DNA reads TGTGCCAGCAGTACCGGGACATCGGGGCGCGCTTTCTTT. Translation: CASSTGTSGRAFF.

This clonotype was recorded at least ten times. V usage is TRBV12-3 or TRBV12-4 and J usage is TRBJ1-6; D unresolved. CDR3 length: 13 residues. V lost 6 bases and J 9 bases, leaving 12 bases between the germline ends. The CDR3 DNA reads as TGTGCCAGCAGCTTGGACGGAACTTCACCCCTCCACTTT. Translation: CASSLDGTSPLHF.

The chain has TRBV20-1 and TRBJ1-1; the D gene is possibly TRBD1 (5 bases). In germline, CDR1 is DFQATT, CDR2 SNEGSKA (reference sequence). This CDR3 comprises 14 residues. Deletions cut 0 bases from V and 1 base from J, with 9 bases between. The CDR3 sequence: CSARERGPNTEAFF. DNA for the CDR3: TGCAGTGCTAGAGAGCGGGGCCCGAACACTGAAGCTTTCTTT.

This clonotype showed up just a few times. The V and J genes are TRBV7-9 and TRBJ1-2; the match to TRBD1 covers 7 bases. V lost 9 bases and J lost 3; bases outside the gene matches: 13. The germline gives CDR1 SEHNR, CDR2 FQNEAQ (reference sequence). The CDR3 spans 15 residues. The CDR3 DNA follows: TGTGCCAGTAGACCGCAGGGGGTGGTGGACTATGGCTACACCTTC. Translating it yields CASRPQGVVDYGYTF.

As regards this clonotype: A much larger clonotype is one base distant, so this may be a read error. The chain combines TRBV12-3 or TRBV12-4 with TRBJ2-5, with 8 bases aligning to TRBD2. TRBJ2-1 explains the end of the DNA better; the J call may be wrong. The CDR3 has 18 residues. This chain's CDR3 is CASSLQRGPTQYQETQFF. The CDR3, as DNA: TGTGCCAGCAGTTTACAGCGGGGGCCCACTCAGTACCAAGAGACCCAGTTCTTC.

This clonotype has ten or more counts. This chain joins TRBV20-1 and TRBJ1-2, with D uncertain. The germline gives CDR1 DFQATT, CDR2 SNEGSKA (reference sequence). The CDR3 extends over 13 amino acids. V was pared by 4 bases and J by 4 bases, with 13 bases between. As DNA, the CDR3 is TGCAGTGCTAACAAACGCGGAGGCTATGGCTACACCTTC. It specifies CSANKRGGYGYTF.

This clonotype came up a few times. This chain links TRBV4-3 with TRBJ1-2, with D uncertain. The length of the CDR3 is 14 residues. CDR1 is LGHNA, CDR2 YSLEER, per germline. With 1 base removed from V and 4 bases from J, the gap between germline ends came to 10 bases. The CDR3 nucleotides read TGCGCCAGCAGCCAAGCGAAAGGATCCTATGGCTACACCTTC. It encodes CASSQAKGSYGYTF.

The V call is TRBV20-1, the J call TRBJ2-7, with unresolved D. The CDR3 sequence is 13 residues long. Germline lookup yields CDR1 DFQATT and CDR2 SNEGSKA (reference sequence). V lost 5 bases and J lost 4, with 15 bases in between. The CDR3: CSAGRGIGYEQYF. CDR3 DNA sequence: TGCAGTGCTGGACGTGGGATAGGTTACGAGCAGTACTTC.